Listed below are T cell receptor beta chains from one sample, sequenced in a study of CD8+CD57+ T cells in acquired aplastic anemia. One entry per CDR3 protein results from TCRdb running MiXCR on the reads. There are under 200,000 distinct CDR3 sequences in the sample; around three fifths occur only once, and 46% lies in the top ten. Material for sequencing was sorted CD4+, CD8+, or CD8+CD57+ T cells (not recorded which) from PBMCs. These receptors all stem from a human donor with severe aplastic anemia or a healthy control (not recorded which). Both conserved end residues are part of each CDR3. A D gene is named only where the DNA matches it firmly. Clone sizes are given selectively: once, few, many, or a class where the clone is expanded.

D	V	size	J	length	CDR3	DNA
-	TRBV19	many	TRBJ1-4	17	CASSPSRAEGLNEKLFF	TGTGCCAGTAGCCCCAGCCGGGCCGAGGGGCTAAATGAAAAACTGTTTTTT
TRBD2	TRBV20-1	few	TRBJ2-3	14	CSAPTSGNTDTQYF	TGCAGTGCTCCCACTAGCGGTAACACAGATACGCAGTATTTT
-	TRBV12-5	-	TRBJ2-7	14	CASASGTDSYEQYF	TGTGCTAGTGCCTCCGGGACGGATTCCTACGAGCAGTACTTC
-	TRBV5-1	-	TRBJ2-7	14	CASSLSFLSYEQYF	TGCGCCAGCAGCTTGAGTTTTCTATCCTACGAGCAGTACTTC
-	TRBV11-2	-	TRBJ1-2	15	CASSPQPGLNYGYTF	TGTGCCAGCAGCCCCCAGCCCGGCCTTAACTATGGCTACACCTTC
-	TRBV2	-	TRBJ1-2	13	CASKVPKGYGYTF	TGTGCCAGCAAGGTGCCCAAGGGCTATGGCTACACCTTC
-	TRBV12-3/TRBV12-4	few	TRBJ2-1	15	CASTPQGFRHNEQFF	TGTGCCAGCACCCCTCAGGGGTTTCGCCACAATGAGCAGTTCTTC
-	TRBV10-3	few	TRBJ2-2	12	CAISGGTGELFF	TGTGCCATCAGCGGGGGAACCGGGGAGCTGTTTTTT
TRBD1	TRBV19	-	TRBJ2-1	17	CASRLGGLRTSYNEQFF	TGTGCCAGTAGACTAGGGGGCCTAAGAACGAGCTACAATGAGCAGTTCTTC
-	TRBV28	-	TRBJ1-2	13	CASSFTTGFGYTF	TGTGCCAGCAGTTTCACTACAGGGTTTGGCTACACCTTC
-	TRBV10-3	-	TRBJ1-4	17	CAISESGRGVTNEKLFF	TGTGCCATCAGTGAGTCGGGACGGGGGGTAACTAATGAAAAACTGTTTTTT
-	TRBV7-9	-	TRBJ2-7	14	CASSSTRILYEQYF	TGTGCCAGCAGCAGTACCCGGATTCTCTACGAGCAGTACTTC
TRBD1	TRBV12-3/TRBV12-4	-	TRBJ2-4	16	CASSFRQGQDKNIQYF	TGTGCCAGCAGTTTTCGACAGGGGCAAGACAAAAACATTCAGTACTTC
-	TRBV20-1	-	TRBJ2-7	15	CSARGLLRDNYEQYF	TGCAGTGCTAGAGGCCTCCTAAGGGACAACTACGAGCAGTACTTC